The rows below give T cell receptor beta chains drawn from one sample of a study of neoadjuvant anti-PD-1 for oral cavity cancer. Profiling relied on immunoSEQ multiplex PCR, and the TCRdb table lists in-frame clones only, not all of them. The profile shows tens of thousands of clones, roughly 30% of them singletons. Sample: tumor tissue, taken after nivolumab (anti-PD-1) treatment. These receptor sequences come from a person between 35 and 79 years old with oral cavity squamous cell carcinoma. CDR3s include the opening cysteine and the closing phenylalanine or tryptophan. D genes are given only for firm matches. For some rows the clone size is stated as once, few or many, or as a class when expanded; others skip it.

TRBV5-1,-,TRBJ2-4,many,TGCGCCAGCAGCTTGGGTTCCGTAGAAAAAAACATTCAGTACTTC,CASSLGSVEKNIQYF
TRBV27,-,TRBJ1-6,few,TGTGCCAGCAGTTCTCAGGGGAGGAATTCACCCCTCCACTTT,CASSSQGRNSPLHF
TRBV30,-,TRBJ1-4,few,TGTGCCTGCGGTGGGAGGGTAAAGGAAAAACTGTTTTTT,CACGGRVKEKLFF
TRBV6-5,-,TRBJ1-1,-,TGTGCCAGCAGTCGAAGAATGAACACTGAAGCTTTCTTT,CASSRRMNTEAFF
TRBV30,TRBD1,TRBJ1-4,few,TGTGCCTGGAGAGACAGGGGTCAAGAAAAACTGTTTTTT,CAWRDRGQEKLFF
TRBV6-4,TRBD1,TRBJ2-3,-,TGTGCCAGCAGTGACCTGACAGGGTCTGGCACAGATACGCAGTATTTT,CASSDLTGSGTDTQYF
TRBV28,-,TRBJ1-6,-,TGTGCCAGCAGTTTAGGGGGAAACTATAATTCACCCCTCCACTTT,CASSLGGNYNSPLHF
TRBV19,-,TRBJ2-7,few,TGTGCCAGTAGTCCTCAGGGAGGGGGCAGGGCCTACGAGCAGTACTTC,CASSPQGGGRAYEQYF
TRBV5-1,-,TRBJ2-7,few,TGCGCCAGCAGCTCCCAAGGTCTGGGGCCCACCGAGCAGTACTTC,CASSSQGLGPTEQYF
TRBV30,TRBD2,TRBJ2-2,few,TGTGCCTGGGCCTTAGCGGGGGGAACCGGGGAGCTGTTTTTT,CAWALAGGTGELFF
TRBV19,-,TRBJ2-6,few,TGTGCCAGTAGTATTCTTCTACCAGGAGGGTATGGGGCCAACGTCCTGACTTTC,CASSILLPGGYGANVLTF
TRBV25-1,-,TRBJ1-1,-,TGTGCCAGCAGACAAACAGGGCTGAACACTGAAGCTTTCTTT,CASRQTGLNTEAFF
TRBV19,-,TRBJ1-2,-,TGTGCCAGTAGTATAGGCGGGGCCGTCTATGGCTACACCTTC,CASSIGGAVYGYTF
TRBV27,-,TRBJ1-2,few,TGTGCCAGCAGTTTACAAGCTCCGACCGGGGGCTACACCTTC,CASSLQAPTGGYTF
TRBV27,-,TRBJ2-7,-,TGTGCCAGCAGTTTGCAGGCGGGTTACGAGCAGTACTTC,CASSLQAGYEQYF
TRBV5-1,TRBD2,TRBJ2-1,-,TGCGCCAGCAGCTTGGACGGGAGGACCAACAATGAGCAGTTCTTC,CASSLDGRTNNEQFF
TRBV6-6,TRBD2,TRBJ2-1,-,TGTGCCAGCAGTTCGACTAGCGGGGACAATGAGCAGTTCTTC,CASSSTSGDNEQFF
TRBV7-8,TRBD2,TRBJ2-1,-,TGTGCCAGCAGCTCCTTAGGGGCTAGCGGTAATGAGCAGTTCTTC,CASSSLGASGNEQFF
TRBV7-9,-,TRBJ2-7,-,TGTGCCAGCAGCTTAGAGGGCGTATACTCCTACGAGCAGTACTTC,CASSLEGVYSYEQYF
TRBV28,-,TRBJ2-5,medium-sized,TGTGCCAGCAGTTACAGGGAACAAGAGACCCAGTACTTC,CASSYREQETQYF
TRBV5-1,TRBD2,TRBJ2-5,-,TGCGCCAGCAGCTTTCCCGGGGGGGAGACCCAGTACTTC,CASSFPGGETQYF
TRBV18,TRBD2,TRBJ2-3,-,TGTGCCAGCTCACCACCAAGCGGGAGATACACAGATACGCAGTATTTT,CASSPPSGRYTDTQYF